This TCR beta chain comes out of a study of immunodeficiency (dated by TCRdb to between 2017 and 2020). About the full investigation: To search for oligoclonality and VDJ recombination defects, the researchers carried out a repertoire analysis. The research as a whole found: In entropy comparisons, n=3 (open circles) was shown for patients versus healthy controls, and a thymic development effect was only suggested as possible. Relative to control CD8+ T cells, CD8+ T cells from patients had restricted TRB V-J pairing and a lower productive entropy. Based on top-100 and total clonotype frequencies, severe oligoclonality showed up in patient CD8+ T cells, whereas patient CD4+ T cells did not show severe oligoclonality.

A word on this clone: Which antigen it targets is not known. No base-level quality is on record; no much larger clone is a single base apart.

Taken from cysteine to phenylalanine, the CDR3 has 11 residues. Only the CDR3 DNA stays, 33 bases, in frame from base 1. The junction carries 3 bases between V and J, which are trimmed by 1 base and 7 bases respectively. The germline V gene (reference sequence) yields WNHNN for CDR1 and SYGVQD for CDR2. Genomic DNA was extracted with the QIAamp DNA Blood Mini Kit and sent for immunoSEQ repertoire analysis. Multiplex PCR was used to amplify CDR3 regions from a standard amount of genomic DNA template. The PCR products underwent sequencing on an Illumina platform. On the authors' methods: Alignment of sequences was done against a reference, and the V, D and J gene definitions came from IMGT. Closely related sequences were merged by a nearest-neighbor clustering algorithm so that PCR and sequencing errors were removed. V, D and J usage in productive unique and total sequences was analyzed using ImmunoSEQ Analyzer tools and R version 3.6.1. TCRdb holds this immuneACCESS table with in-frame rearrangements only. Some clones are missing; in checked studies, unresolved V genes explain under half, and the rest has no known cause. The V and J calls and the clone size are those of that table, but D and trimming were determined from the DNA. The sample yields some 3,000 clones; 75% to 90% were counted once. The ten largest make up around 13% of the sample.

CD3+CD8+ T cells were sorted from fresh PBMCs before TCR sequencing. Sample: CD8+ T cells from blood. The source of this sequence is a human donor in good health. The chain couples TRBV10-1 to TRBJ2-3, with the D segment identity uncertain. The DNA is as follows: TGCGCCAGCAGTGAGTTTAATACGCAGTATTTT. Its product reads: CASSEFNTQYF.